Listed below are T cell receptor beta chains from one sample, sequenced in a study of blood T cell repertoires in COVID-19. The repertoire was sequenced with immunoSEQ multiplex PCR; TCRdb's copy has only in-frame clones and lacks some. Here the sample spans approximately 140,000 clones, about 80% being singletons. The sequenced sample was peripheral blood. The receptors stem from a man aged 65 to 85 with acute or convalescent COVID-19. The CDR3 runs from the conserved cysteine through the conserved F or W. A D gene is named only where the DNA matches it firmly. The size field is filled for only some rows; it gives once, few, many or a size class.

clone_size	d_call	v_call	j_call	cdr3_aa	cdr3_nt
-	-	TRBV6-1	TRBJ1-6	CASSETQDSPLHF	TGTGCCAGCAGTGAAACGCAGGATTCACCCCTCCACTTT
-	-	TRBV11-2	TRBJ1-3	CASSLVSARAGNTIYF	TGTGCCAGCAGCTTAGTATCGGCCAGGGCTGGAAACACCATATATTTT
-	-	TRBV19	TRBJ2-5	CASRSRGRETQYF	TGTGCCAGTCGAAGCAGGGGTCGGGAGACCCAGTACTTC
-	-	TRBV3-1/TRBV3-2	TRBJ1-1	CASSQGGAVPEAFF	TGTGCCAGCAGCCAGGGGGGGGCAGTACCTGAAGCTTTCTTT
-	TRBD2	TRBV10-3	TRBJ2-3	CAISRPPTAGEHTDTQYF	TGTGCCATCAGTCGTCCCCCCACTGCGGGGGAACACACAGATACGCAGTATTTT
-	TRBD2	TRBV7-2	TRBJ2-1	CASSLAGRGDEQFF	TGTGCCAGCAGCTTAGCGGGGCGGGGGGATGAGCAGTTCTTC
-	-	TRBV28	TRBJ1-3	CASSFGARNTIYF	TGTGCCAGCAGTTTTGGGGCCCGGAACACCATATATTTT
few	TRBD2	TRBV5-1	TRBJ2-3	CASSEGLAPQGTDTQYF	TGCGCCAGCAGCGAAGGACTAGCCCCACAGGGCACAGATACGCAGTATTTT
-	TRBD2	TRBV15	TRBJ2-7	CATSMSGTREQYF	TGTGCCACCAGCATGAGCGGGACGCGGGAGCAGTACTTC
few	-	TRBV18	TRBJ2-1	CASSPERLDNEQFF	TGTGCCAGCTCACCAGAGAGACTAGACAATGAGCAGTTCTTC
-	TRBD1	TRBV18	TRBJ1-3	CASSQQGSGNTIYF	TGTGCCAGCTCACAACAGGGGTCTGGAAACACCATATATTTT
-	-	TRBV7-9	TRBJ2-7	CASSLMPRWEQYF	TGTGCCAGCAGCTTAATGCCCCGGTGGGAGCAGTACTTC
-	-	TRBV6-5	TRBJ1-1	CASSYSGQHTEAFF	TGTGCCAGCAGTTACTCTGGACAGCACACTGAAGCTTTCTTT
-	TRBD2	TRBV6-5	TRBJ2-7	CASSYPPGLAGNEQYF	TGTGCCAGCAGTTACCCTCCGGGACTAGCGGGTAACGAGCAGTACTTC
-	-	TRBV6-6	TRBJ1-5	CASSYSPGSSNQPQHF	TGTGCCAGCAGTTACTCCCCCGGGAGTAGCAATCAGCCCCAGCATTTT
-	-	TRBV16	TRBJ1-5	CASSHPRGLYQPQHF	TGTGCCAGCAGCCACCCAAGGGGCCTGTATCAGCCCCAGCATTTT
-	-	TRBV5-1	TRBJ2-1	CASSRTSPSEYNEQFF	TGCGCCAGCAGCCGCACTAGCCCAAGCGAGTACAATGAGCAGTTCTTC
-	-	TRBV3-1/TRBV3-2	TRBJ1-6	CASSRLTGRGSSYNSPLHF	TGTGCCAGCAGCCGCCTGACCGGGCGGGGGAGCTCCTATAATTCACCCCTCCACTTT
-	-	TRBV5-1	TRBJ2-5	CASSLGQGGRQETQYF	TGCGCCAGCAGCTTGGGGCAGGGGGGAAGACAAGAGACCCAGTACTTC
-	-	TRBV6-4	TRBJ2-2	CASSVAVNTGELFF	TGTGCCAGCAGTGTAGCCGTGAACACCGGGGAGCTGTTTTTT
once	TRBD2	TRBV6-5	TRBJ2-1	CASSTSGLEQFF	TGTGCCAGCAGCACTAGCGGACTTGAGCAGTTCTTC
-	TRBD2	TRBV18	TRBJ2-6	CASSPDAGGSGANVLTF	TGTGCCAGCTCACCCGACGCGGGAGGATCTGGGGCCAACGTCCTGACTTTC
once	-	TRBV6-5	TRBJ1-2	CASSSTGNSGYTF	TGTGCCAGCAGCTCTACAGGGAATAGTGGCTACACCTTC
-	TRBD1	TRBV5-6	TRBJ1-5	CASSLFPAAGGQPQHF	TGTGCCAGCAGCTTGTTTCCCGCGGCAGGGGGGCAGCCCCAGCATTTT
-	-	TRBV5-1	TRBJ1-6	CASRASGQGLNSPLHF	-
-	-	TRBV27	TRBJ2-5	CASSSIMASRETQYF	TGTGCCAGCAGTTCAATCATGGCTAGTAGGGAGACCCAGTACTTC
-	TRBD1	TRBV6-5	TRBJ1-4	CASRRGQLNEKLFF	TGTGCCAGCAGAAGGGGACAGCTAAATGAAAAACTGTTTTTT
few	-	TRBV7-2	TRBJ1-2	CASSTPSEGMAYGYTF	TGTGCCAGCAGCACCCCTTCGGAGGGGATGGCCTATGGCTACACCTTC
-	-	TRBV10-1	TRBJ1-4	CASGRATNEKLFF	TGCGCCAGCGGTCGGGCAACTAATGAAAAACTGTTTTTT
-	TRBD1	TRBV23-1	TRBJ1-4	CASSQSTGTGRSNEKLFF	TGCGCCAGCAGTCAATCCACCGGGACAGGGAGAAGTAATGAAAAACTGTTTTTT
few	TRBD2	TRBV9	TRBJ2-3	CASSPQAGGPTDTQYF	TGTGCCAGCAGCCCTCAGGCGGGAGGGCCCACAGATACGCAGTATTTT
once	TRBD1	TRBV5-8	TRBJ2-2	CASSRGQGSITGELFF	TGTGCCAGCAGCAGAGGACAGGGCTCCATCACCGGGGAGCTGTTTTTT
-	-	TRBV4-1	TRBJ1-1	CASSQVQEGGTEAFF	TGCGCCAGCAGCCAAGTTCAGGAAGGGGGCACTGAAGCTTTCTTT
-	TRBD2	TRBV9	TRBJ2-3	CASSVQDSGGTDTQYF	TGTGCCAGCAGCGTACAGGATAGCGGGGGCACAGATACGCAGTATTTT
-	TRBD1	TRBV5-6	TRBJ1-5	CASSESTRTGYSQPQHF	TGTGCCAGCAGCGAATCTACGAGGACAGGGTATAGTCAGCCCCAGCATTTT
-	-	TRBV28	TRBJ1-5	CASSLPRGYSNQPQHF	TGTGCCAGCAGTCTCCCCAGGGGCTATAGCAATCAGCCCCAGCATTTT
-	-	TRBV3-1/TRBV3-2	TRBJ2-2	CASSPHRAGGELFF	TGTGCCAGCAGCCCCCACAGGGCGGGCGGGGAGCTGTTTTTT
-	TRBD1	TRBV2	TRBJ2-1	CASSGQARYNEQFF	TGTGCCAGCAGCGGACAGGCGAGATACAATGAGCAGTTCTTC
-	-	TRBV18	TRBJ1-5	CASSQALTGGSQPQHF	TGTGCCAGCTCACAGGCTCTCACGGGAGGAAGTCAGCCCCAGCATTTT
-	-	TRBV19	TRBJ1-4	CASSGRGGNEKLFF	TGTGCCAGTTCCGGGCGGGGAGGGAACGAAAAACTGTTTTTT
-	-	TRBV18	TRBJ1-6	CASSPRQSSYNSPLHF	TGTGCCAGCTCACCACGACAGAGCTCCTATAATTCACCCCTCCACTTT
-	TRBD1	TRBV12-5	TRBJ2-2	CASGASRPDRGPYEHRGAVF	TGTGCTAGTGGTGCAAGCCGTCCCGACAGGGGGCCCTACGAACACCGGGGAGCTGTTTTT
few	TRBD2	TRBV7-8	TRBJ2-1	CASSARRGRDNEQFF	TGTGCCAGCAGCGCCAGGCGCGGGAGGGACAATGAGCAGTTCTTC
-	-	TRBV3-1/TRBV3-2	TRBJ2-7	CASSLRVFPYEQYF	TGTGCCAGCAGCCTCAGGGTGTTCCCCTACGAGCAGTACTTC
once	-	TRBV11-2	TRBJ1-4	CASSKAGAWEKLFF	TGTGCCAGCAGCAAAGCAGGGGCCTGGGAAAAACTGTTTTTT
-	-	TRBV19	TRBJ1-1	CASSMGHSLEAFF	TGTGCCAGTAGTATGGGACATAGTCTTGAAGCTTTCTTT
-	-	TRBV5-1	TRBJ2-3	CASSLGAGFTDTQYF	TGCGCCAGCAGCTTAGGCGCGGGGTTCACAGATACGCAGTATTTT
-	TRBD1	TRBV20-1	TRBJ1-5	CSASQGASNQPQHF	TGCAGTGCTAGTCAGGGGGCATCGAATCAGCCCCAGCATTTT
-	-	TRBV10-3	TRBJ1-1	CAISESLIAGRPEAFF	TGTGCCATCAGTGAGTCTCTTATCGCGGGCAGGCCGGAAGCTTTCTTT
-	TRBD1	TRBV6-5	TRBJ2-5	CASSGGGTRGETQYF	TGTGCCAGCTCAGGGGGCGGGACCCGGGGGGAGACCCAGTACTTC
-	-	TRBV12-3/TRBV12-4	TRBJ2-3	CASSLSGTDTQYF	TGTGCCAGCAGTTTGTCAGGAACAGATACGCAGTATTTT
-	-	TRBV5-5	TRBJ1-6	CASSLAGADSPLHF	TGTGCCAGCAGCTTAGCGGGGGCGGATTCACCCCTCCACTTT
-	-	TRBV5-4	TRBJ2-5	CASSISTANQETQYF	TGTGCCAGCAGCATCTCGACAGCAAACCAAGAGACCCAGTACTTC
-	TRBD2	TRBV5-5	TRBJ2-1	CASSERERTYNEQFF	TGTGCCAGCAGTGAGCGGGAGAGAACCTACAATGAGCAGTTCTTC
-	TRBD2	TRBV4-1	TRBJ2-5	CASARTSGSIGQETQYF	TGCGCCAGCGCTCGGACTAGCGGGAGCATTGGGCAAGAGACCCAGTACTTC
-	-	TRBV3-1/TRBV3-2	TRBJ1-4	CASSPPGLGEKLFF	TGTGCCAGCAGTCCACCAGGTTTGGGTGAAAAACTGTTTTTT
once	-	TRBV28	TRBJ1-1	CASTPREAARTEAFF	TGTGCCAGCACTCCCCGGGAGGCGGCTAGGACTGAAGCTTTCTTT
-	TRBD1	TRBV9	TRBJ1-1	CASSPGQVNTEAFF	TGTGCCAGCAGCCCGGGACAGGTTAACACTGAAGCTTTCTTT
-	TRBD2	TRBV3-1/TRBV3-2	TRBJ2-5	CASSQVMRGYQETQYF	TGTGCCAGCAGCCAAGTAATGCGGGGGTACCAAGAGACCCAGTACTTC